This T cell receptor (beta chain) came from a study of blood T cell repertoires in COVID-19 (dated by TCRdb to 2020 to 2021). Looking at the study overall: Samples from collaborators originated in the United States, Italy and Spain and spanned both the acute and convalescent phases of COVID-19. The repertoires were released in a freely available public database intended as a resource for research on the immune response to SARS-CoV-2. Sample metadata almost always included a de-identified subject ID, COVID-19 status, age in years and sex. Where HLA class I and class II types were available, the types were taken from metadata supplied by the sample provider, not from assay-based typing. The dataset comprised deeply sampled blood TCRbeta repertoires from subjects exposed to, actively infected with, or recovered from COVID-19. The samples were drawn from two sources: the first 160 participants of the ongoing ImmuneRACE study, and 950 to 1,500 subjects contributed by 6 global collaborators. The material from the prospective study consisted of cDNA or gDNA derived from T cells, B-cell-depleted T cells, or PBMCs. Results and caveats for the whole study, not just this receptor: Clinical and demographic metadata were provided uncurated, with the amount varying by source and participant.

TCRbeta CDR3 regions were amplified from genomic DNA using the immunoSEQ Assay, a bias-controlled multiplex PCR. In the original analysis: The number of nucleated cells in each sample was estimated by amplification of reference gene primers within the assay. To quantify the absolute abundance of each unique TCRbeta CDR3 rearrangement, sequence reads were collapsed and filtered. For each sample, productive Simpson clonality was calculated as the square root of Simpson's diversity index across productive rearrangements. Held by TCRdb, this immuneACCESS table contains in-frame sequences only and omits some clones. Under half of the omission traces to an unresolved V gene where checked; the cause of the rest is unknown. Clonal size and the V and J genes are those of that table, whereas D and trimming came from the DNA. This sample holds 35,000 to 45,000 clones; 80% to 90% were observed only once. The ten largest clones represent over 5% of the sample.

On this clone: It lacks a known antigen. Base qualities are missing; no much larger clone stands one base away.

The collaborating institutions used their own protocols to collect whole blood in K2EDTA tubes. For TCRbeta analysis, collaborators shipped samples in one of three forms: frozen whole blood, isolated PBMCs, or DNA extracted from either of those sample types. The CDR3 spans 16 residues, from the cysteine through the phenylalanine. Here the CDR3 DNA is all that survives: 48 bases in frame from base 1. CDR1 and CDR2, per the germline V gene (reference sequence), are LNHDA and SQIVND. For this chain, trimming is 3 bases at the V end and 5 bases at the J end, and the number of junction bases without a gene match is 10.

Recombination connected TRBV19 to TRBJ2-7, with 10 junctional bases fitting TRBD1. This TCR derives from a man aged 35 to 55 with active COVID-19. Input material: peripheral blood. The sequenced DNA is TGTGCCAGTAGTATGGTTGGGGGACAGGGGCTCCACGAGCAGTACTTC. This codes for CASSMVGGQGLHEQYF.